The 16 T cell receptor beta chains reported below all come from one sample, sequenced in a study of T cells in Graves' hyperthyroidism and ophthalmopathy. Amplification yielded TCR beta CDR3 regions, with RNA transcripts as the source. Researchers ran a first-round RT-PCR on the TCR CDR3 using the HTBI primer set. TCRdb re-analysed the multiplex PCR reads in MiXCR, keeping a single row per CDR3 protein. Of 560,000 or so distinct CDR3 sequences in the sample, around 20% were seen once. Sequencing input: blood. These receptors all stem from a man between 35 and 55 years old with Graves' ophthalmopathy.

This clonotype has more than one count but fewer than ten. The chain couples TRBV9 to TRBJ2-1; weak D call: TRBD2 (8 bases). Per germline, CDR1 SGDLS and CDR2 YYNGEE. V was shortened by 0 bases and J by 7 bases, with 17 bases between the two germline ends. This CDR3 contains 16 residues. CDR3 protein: CASSVVGRDRWNEQFF. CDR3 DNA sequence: TGTGCCAGCAGCGTAGTCGGGAGGGACAGATGGAATGAGCAGTTCTTC.

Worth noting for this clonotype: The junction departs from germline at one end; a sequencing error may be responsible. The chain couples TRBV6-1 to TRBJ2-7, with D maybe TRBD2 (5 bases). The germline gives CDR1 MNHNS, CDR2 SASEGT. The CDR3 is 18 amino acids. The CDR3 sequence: CASREVGWRATSSYEQYF. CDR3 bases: TGTGCCAGCAGAGAAGTCGGGTGGCGGGCCACCAGCTCCTACGAGCAGTACTTC.

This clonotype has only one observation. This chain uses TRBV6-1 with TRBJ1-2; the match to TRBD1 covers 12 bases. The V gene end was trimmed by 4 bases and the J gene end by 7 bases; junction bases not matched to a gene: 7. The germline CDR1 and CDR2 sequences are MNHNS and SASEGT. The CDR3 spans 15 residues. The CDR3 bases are TGTGCCAGCAGTGGCAGGGACAGGGGGCGGCTTGGCTACACCTTC. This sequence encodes CASSGRDRGRLGYTF.

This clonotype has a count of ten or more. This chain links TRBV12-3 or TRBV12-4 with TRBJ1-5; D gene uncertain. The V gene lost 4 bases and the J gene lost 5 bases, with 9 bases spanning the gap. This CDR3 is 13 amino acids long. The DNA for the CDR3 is TGTGCCAGCAGTTGGTATGTAGATCAGCCCCAGCATTTT. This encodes CASSWYVDQPQHF.

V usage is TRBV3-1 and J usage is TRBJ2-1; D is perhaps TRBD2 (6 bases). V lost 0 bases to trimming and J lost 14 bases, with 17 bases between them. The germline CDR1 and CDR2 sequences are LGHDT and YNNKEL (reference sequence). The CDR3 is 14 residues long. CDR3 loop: CASSQDTVAVMKFF. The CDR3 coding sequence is TGTGCCAGCAGCCAAGATACGGTAGCGGTAATGAAGTTCTTC.

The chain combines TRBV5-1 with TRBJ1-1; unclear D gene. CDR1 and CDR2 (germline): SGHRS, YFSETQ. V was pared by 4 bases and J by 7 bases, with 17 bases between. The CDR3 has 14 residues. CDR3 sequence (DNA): TGCGCCAGCAGCCTCCCCCGCGGGGATCATGAAGCTTTCTTT. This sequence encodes CASSLPRGDHEAFF. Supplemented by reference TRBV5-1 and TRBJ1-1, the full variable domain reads KAGVTQTPRYLIKTRGQQVTLSCSPISGHRSVSWYQQTPGQGLQFLFEYFSETQRNKGNFPGRFSGRQFSNSRSEMNVSTLELGDSALYLCASSLPRGDHEAFFGQGTRLTVV.

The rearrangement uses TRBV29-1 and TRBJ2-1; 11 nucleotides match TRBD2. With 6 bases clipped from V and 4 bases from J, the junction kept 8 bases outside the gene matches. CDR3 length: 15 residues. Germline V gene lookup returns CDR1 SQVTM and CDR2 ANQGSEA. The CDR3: CSVATLAGGYNEQFF. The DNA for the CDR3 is TGCAGCGTAGCGACCCTAGCGGGGGGTTACAATGAGCAGTTCTTC.

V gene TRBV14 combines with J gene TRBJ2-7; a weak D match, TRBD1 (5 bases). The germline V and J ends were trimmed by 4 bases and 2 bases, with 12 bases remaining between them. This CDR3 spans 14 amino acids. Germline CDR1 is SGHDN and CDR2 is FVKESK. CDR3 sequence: CASSLRQQPYEQYF. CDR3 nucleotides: TGTGCCAGCAGCCTCCGACAGCAACCCTACGAGCAGTACTTC.

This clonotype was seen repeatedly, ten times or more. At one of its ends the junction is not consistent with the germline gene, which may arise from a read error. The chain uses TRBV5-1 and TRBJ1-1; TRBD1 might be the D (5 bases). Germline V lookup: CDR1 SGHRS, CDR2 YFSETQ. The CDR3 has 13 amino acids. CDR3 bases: TGTGCCAGCTCACCAGGGATGAACACTGAAGCTTTCTTT. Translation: CASSPGMNTEAFF.

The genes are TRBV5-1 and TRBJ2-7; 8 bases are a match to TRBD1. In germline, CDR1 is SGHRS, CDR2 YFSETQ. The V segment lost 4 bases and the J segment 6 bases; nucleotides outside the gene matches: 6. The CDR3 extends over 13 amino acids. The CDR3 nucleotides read TGCGCCAGCAGCAGAATTCAGGGGGCCGAGCAGTACTTC. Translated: CASSRIQGAEQYF. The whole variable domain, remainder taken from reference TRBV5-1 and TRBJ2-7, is KAGVTQTPRYLIKTRGQQVTLSCSPISGHRSVSWYQQTPGQGLQFLFEYFSETQRNKGNFPGRFSGRQFSNSRSEMNVSTLELGDSALYLCASSRIQGAEQYFGPGTRLTVT.

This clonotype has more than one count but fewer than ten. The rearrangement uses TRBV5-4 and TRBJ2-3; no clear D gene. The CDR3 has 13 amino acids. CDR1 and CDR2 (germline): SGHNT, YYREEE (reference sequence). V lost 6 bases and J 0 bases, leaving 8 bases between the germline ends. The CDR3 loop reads CASTPVSTDTQYF. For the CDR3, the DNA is TGTGCCAGCACCCCGGTGAGCACAGATACGCAGTATTTT.

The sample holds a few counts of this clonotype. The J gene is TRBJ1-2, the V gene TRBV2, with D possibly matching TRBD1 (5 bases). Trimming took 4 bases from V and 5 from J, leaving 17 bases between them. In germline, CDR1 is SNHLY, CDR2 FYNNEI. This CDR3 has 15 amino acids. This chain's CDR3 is CASSVAVTGAYGYTF. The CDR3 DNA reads TGTGCCAGCAGTGTGGCGGTAACAGGCGCTTATGGCTACACCTTC.

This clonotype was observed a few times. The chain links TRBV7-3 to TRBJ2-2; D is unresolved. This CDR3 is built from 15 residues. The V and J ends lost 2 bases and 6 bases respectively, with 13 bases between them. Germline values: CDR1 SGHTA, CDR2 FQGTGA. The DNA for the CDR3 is TGTGCCAGCAGCTTACAATTGGTCGGGCCCGGGGAGCTGTTTTTT. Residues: CASSLQLVGPGELFF.

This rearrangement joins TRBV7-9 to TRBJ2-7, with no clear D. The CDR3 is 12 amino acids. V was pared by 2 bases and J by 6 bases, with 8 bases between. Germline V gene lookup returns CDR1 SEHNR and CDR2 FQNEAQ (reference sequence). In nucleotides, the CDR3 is TGTGCCAGCAGCTTATTCTTGCGCGAGCAGTACTTC. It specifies CASSLFLREQYF.

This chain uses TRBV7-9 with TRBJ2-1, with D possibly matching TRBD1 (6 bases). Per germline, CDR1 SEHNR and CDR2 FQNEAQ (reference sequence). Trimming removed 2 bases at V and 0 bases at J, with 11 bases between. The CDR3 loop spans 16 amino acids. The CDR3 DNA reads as TGTGCCAGCAGCTTAAGGGGGAAGAGCTCCTACAATGAGCAGTTCTTC. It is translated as CASSLRGKSSYNEQFF.

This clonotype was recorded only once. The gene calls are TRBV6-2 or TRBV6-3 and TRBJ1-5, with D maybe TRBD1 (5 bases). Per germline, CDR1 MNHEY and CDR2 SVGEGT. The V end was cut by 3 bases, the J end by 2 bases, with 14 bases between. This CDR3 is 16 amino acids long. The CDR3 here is CASSYSGGDGNQPQHF. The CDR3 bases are TGTGCCAGCAGTTATTCCGGGGGGGATGGCAATCAGCCCCAGCATTTT.